This is a list of T cell receptor beta chains from one sample in a study of shared clonotypes between healthy human individuals. TCRdb's copy holds only in-frame clones and misses some; the assay was immunoSEQ multiplex PCR. The sample holds about 2.4 million clones, 93% seen once. Sample: naive CD4+ T cells from PBMCs. The receptors stem from a man aged 18-30 years in good health. Some clones in this sample may be carry-over from other donors' samples. CDR3s include the opening cysteine and the closing phenylalanine or tryptophan.

v_gene: TRBV10-3; j_gene: TRBJ1-1; CDR3aa: CAINPGTGERMNTEAFF
v_gene: TRBV5-1; j_gene: TRBJ1-2; CDR3aa: CASQLGAASNYGYTF
v_gene: TRBV7-9; j_gene: TRBJ2-1; CDR3aa: CASSLVGLAGAHEQFF
v_gene: TRBV4-2; j_gene: TRBJ2-7; CDR3aa: CASSQERASGSTYEQYF
v_gene: TRBV2; j_gene: TRBJ2-3; CDR3aa: CASSRNLAGGLDTQYF
v_gene: TRBV6-1; j_gene: TRBJ1-2; CDR3aa: CASTYGQSHYGYTF
v_gene: TRBV29-1; j_gene: TRBJ1-1; CDR3aa: CSVEDPPQNTEAFF
v_gene: TRBV29-1; j_gene: TRBJ1-5; CDR3aa: CSVADRYVPQHF
v_gene: TRBV27; j_gene: TRBJ2-1; CDR3aa: CASSPIGQGAKEQFF
v_gene: TRBV11-3; j_gene: TRBJ2-5; CDR3aa: CASSPPGDETQYF
v_gene: TRBV7-2; j_gene: TRBJ1-2; CDR3aa: CASSYQDRGSYGYTF
v_gene: TRBV6-1; j_gene: TRBJ2-1; CDR3aa: CASSDSLRASSYNEQFF
v_gene: TRBV6-4; j_gene: TRBJ1-2; CDR3aa: CASSSQTGSGYTF
v_gene: TRBV9; j_gene: TRBJ2-5; CDR3aa: CASSVAPRGEETQYF
v_gene: TRBV7-8; j_gene: TRBJ2-3; CDR3aa: CASSPHNPQVGDTQYF
v_gene: TRBV19; j_gene: TRBJ1-5; CDR3aa: CASSLRSNQPQHF
v_gene: TRBV21-1; j_gene: TRBJ2-7; CDR3aa: CASSKKGGDEQYF
v_gene: TRBV19; j_gene: TRBJ1-1; CDR3aa: CASSRWTENTEAFF
v_gene: TRBV11-2; j_gene: TRBJ2-6; CDR3aa: CATLGRGLSGANVLTF
v_gene: TRBV18; j_gene: TRBJ2-7; CDR3aa: CASSRPGQGTEQYF
v_gene: TRBV9; j_gene: TRBJ2-1; CDR3aa: CASSLSGYRTHNEQFF
v_gene: TRBV5-4; j_gene: TRBJ1-2; CDR3aa: CASSLGPLAGNYGYTF
v_gene: TRBV11-3; j_gene: TRBJ2-7; CDR3aa: CASSSGTHEQYF
v_gene: TRBV4-1; j_gene: TRBJ2-2; CDR3aa: CASSQAGLVPGELFF
v_gene: TRBV12-2; j_gene: TRBJ2-7; CDR3aa: CASRLVPMGDYEQYF